This T cell receptor beta chain was obtained from a study of long-term antiretroviral therapy in people with HIV (dated by TCRdb to between 2021 and 2023). For the wider study: Collection of the earliest samples took place about a decade ahead of the 2015 WHO recommendation for immediate ART, at a time when ART was typically delayed until CD4 counts fell. Among the 25 to 35 participants with HIV, eleven were female. Whether ART initiation and durable HIV suppression were associated with changes in peripheral blood TRB repertoire composition and diversity was tested in a retrospective serial study. A total of about 180 cryopreserved PBMC samples were contributed to the cohort by 30 adults with confirmed HIV infection, with samples collected serially over a mean of 6 years (range 1-12). No cross-contamination during QIAcube processing was shown when test extractions of a monoclonal T-cell line were performed alongside around 30 polyclonal samples. Overall study results and their limits: Starting ART was linked to a significant rise in TRB diversity, yet even with long-term ART the diversity remained significantly lower than in transplant donor controls. Because cell numbers in pre-ART samples were limited, unsorted PBMC were profiled instead of sorted CD4+ and CD8+ T cells. Samples dated from the mid-2000s to the late 2010s, and the ART regimens used may be less effective than current ones. Inferences about post-ART repertoire changes are limited because no data were available on ART adherence, viral resistance or therapy changes. Compared with controls, HIV repertoires had narrower CDR3 length ranges, and the network structure pointed to an antigen-experienced repertoire that shifted only slightly toward naive after ART. At every time point, the repertoire was dominated by expanded TRB clones first identified before ART initiation, although this dominance fluctuated and, in many PLHIV, declined after ART. Because PBMC availability was limited, only the TCR beta chain was sequenced, with no alpha chain pairing.

Participants were included only if at least one PBMC sample before ART initiation and at least two post-ART samples were available. Every participant with HIV received treatment in the United States of America. Cryopreserved samples of about 0.95-10 million PBMC were thawed and washed before DNA extraction. At the time of the earliest PBMC sample, participants with HIV were aged between roughly 23 and 60 years. Per participant, PBMC samples came from 1-4 timepoints prior to ART initiation and 2-8 timepoints following ART initiation, for a median of 7 samples. Serial HIV viral load, CD4+ T-cell count, ART history and demographic data were obtained for every participant. Genomic DNA was extracted from unsorted PBMC with a Qiagen kit on a QIAcube, processed in batches of 12 samples. Sequencing of the TRB variable region was done with the immunoSEQ hsTCRB v3.0 assay at survey level resolution. The targeted TRB sequencing depth was about 40,000-50,000 T-cell genomes per sample. Pooled TRB libraries were sequenced on an Illumina MiSeq with a v3 150-cycle kit. The authors' pipeline ran thus. Repertoire analysis ran in R within a reproducible Nextflow workflow covering QC, data transformation and analysis. LymphoSeq2, an R package for exploring AIRR-Seq data, was used to implement the custom analyses. A handful of samples that yielded fewer than 5000 total TRB sequences were excluded, so that 150 to 200 HIV repertoires were analyzed. Of the 188 retained HIV repertoires, 55 to 60 were collected before and 120 to 140 after ART initiation. Each repertoire was downsampled to 5000 TRB nucleotide sequences, and summary statistics were averaged across 100 downsampling iterations. The analysis kept only TRB sequences whose CDR3 regions were at least seven amino acids long. Diversity was measured with a Shannon entropy-derived clonality score and the Gini coefficient. Repertoire networks linked the top 5000 CDR3 amino acid sequences whenever two sequences differed by an edit distance of one. For TRB CDR3 amino acid sequences, GLIPH2 was used to predict antigen specificity groups and MHC restriction. CDR3 amino acid sequences were matched against VDJdb and McPAS-TCR to flag known CMV, EBV, HIV or tissue antigen associations. Pre-ART, post-ART and control groups were compared with Wilcoxon signed-rank tests and Holm-Bonferroni correction. The source is immuneACCESS, and TCRdb retained only in-frame sequences with V and J called. Part of the clones is not carried over; for the studies checked, unresolved V genes explain less than half of this, and the remainder is unexplained. That table is the source of V, J and clone size, and D and trimming were worked out from the DNA. The sample records 30,000 to 40,000 clones, roughly 82% of which are singletons. Jointly, the top ten make up over 10% of the sample.

The germline V gene (reference sequence) supplies CDR1 MNHNY and CDR2 SVGAGI. Inclusive of the bounding cysteine and phenylalanine, the CDR3 is 14 residues long. Left in the record is the CDR3 DNA by itself, 42 bases read in frame from the first base. V ends up 5 bases short and J 5 bases short, with an unmatched junction base count of 8. This clone was recorded once. This receptor's antigen is unknown. Base-call qualities are not available, and no considerably larger clone is one nucleotide away. This chain joins TRBV6-6 to TRBJ2-5, with 7 bases in between that match TRBD2. The origin of this receptor is a man younger than 30 with HIV. The sequenced sample was unsorted PBMCs, obtained 0.3 years after starting antiretroviral therapy. The DNA reads as follows: TGTGCCAGCAGTCCGGGCGGGAGAGGGGAGACCCAGTACTTC. It codes for CASSPGGRGETQYF.